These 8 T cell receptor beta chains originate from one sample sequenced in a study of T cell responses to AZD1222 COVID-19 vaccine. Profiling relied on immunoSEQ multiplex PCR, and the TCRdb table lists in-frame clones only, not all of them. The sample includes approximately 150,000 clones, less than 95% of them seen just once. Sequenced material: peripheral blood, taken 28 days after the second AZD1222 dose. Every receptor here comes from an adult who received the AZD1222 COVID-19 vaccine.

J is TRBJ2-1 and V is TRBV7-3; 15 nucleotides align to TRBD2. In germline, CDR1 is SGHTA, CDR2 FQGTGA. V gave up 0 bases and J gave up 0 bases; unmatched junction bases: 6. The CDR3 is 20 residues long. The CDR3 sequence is CASSLTGLAGGRSSYNEQFF. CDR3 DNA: TGTGCCAGCAGCTTAACGGGACTAGCGGGAGGCAGAAGCTCCTACAATGAGCAGTTCTTC.

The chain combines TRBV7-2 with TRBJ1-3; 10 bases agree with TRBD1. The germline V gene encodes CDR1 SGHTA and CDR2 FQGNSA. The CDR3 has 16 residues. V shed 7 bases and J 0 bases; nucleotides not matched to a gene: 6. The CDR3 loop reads CASTLGTGVSGNTIYF. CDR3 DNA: TGTGCCAGCACCCTCGGGACAGGGGTCTCTGGAAACACCATATATTTT.

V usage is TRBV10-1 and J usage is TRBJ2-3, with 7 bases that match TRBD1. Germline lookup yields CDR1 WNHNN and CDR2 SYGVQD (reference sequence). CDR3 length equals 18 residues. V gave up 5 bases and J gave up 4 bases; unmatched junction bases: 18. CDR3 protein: CASSRWDSGVPWADTQYF. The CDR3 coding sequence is TGCGCCAGCAGTCGCTGGGACAGCGGCGTCCCTTGGGCAGATACGCAGTATTTT.

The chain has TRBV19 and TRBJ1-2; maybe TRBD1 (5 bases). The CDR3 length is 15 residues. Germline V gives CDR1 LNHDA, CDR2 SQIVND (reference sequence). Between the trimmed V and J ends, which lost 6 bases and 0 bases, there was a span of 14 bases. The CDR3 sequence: CASSPQGEANYGYTF. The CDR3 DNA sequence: TGTGCCAGTAGCCCTCAAGGGGAAGCTAACTATGGCTACACCTTC. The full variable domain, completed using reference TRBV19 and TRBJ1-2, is DGGITQSPKYLFRKEGQNVTLSCEQNLNHDAMYWYRQDPGQGLRLIYYSQIVNDFQKGDIAEGYSVSREKKESFPLTVTSAQKNPTAFYLCASSPQGEANYGYTFGSGTRLTVV.

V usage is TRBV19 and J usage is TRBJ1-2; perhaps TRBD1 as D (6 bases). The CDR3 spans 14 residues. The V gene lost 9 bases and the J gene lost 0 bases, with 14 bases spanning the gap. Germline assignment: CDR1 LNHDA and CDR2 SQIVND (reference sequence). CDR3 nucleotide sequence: TGTGCCAGCCAAAGGGGGGAGACTAACTATGGCTACACCTTC. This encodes CASQRGETNYGYTF.

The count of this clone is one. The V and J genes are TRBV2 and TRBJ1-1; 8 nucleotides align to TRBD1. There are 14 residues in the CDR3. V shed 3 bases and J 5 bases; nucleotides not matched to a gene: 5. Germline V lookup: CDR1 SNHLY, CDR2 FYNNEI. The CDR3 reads CASSDRGLGTEAFF. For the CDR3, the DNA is TGTGCCAGCAGTGACAGGGGGCTTGGGACTGAAGCTTTCTTT.

Here the CDR3 reads CASSPAGGNTEAFF. DNA of the CDR3: TGTGCCAGCAGCCCGGCGGGGGGCAACACTGAAGCTTTCTTT. The rearrangement joins TRBV6-5 to TRBJ1-1; tentative D call: TRBD1 (6 bases). The CDR3 is made up of 14 amino acids. The V gene's germline CDR1 is MNHEY and CDR2 SVGAGI. The V end was cut by 6 bases, the J end by 2 bases, with 13 bases between.

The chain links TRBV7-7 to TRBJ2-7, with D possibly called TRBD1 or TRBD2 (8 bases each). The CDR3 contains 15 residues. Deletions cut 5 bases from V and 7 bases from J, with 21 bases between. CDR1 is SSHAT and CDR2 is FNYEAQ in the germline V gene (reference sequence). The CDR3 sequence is CASSAAGTGGGEQYF. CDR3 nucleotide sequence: TGTGCCAGCAGCGCAGCCGGGACAGGCGGGGGGGAGCAGTACTTC.